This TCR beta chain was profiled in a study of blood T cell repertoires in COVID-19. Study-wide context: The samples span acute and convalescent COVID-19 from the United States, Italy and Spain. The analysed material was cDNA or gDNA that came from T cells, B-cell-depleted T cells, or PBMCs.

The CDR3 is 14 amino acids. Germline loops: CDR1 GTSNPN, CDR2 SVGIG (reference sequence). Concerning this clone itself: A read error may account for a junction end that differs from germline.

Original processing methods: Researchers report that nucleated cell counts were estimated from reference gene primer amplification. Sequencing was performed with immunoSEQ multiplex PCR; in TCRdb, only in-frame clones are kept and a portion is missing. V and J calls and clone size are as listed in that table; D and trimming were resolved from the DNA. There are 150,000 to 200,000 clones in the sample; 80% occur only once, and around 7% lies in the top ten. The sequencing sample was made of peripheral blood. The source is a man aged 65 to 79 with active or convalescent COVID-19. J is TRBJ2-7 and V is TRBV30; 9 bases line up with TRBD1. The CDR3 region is CAWSLPGQGSFRHF. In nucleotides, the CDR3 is TGTGCCTGGAGTCTTCCGGGACAGGGTTCCTTTCGGCACTTC.